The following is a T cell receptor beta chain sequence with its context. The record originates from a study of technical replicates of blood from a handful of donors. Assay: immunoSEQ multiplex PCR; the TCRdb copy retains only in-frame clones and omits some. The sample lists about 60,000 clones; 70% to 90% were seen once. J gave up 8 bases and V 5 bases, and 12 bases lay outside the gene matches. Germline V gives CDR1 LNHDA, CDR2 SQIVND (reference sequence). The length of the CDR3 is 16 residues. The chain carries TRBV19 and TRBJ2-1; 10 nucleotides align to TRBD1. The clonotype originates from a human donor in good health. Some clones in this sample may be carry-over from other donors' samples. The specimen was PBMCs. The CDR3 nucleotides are TGTGCCAGTAGTCAGTTAGGGGACAGGGGACTCCATGAGCAGTTCTTC. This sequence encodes CASSQLGDRGLHEQFF.